This T cell receptor beta chain comes out of a study of cytomegalovirus exposure and HLA in healthy donors. Study findings and constraints: Researchers catalogued 150 or so TCR beta chains as cytomegalovirus-associated. While the bulk of TCR sequences proved rare, some public TCRs turned up in many donors.

J gave up 4 bases and V 4 bases, and 5 bases lay outside the gene matches. Germline CDR1 reads MDHEN; CDR2 reads SYDVKM. There are 14 residues in the CDR3. Worth noting for this clone: The antigen is undetermined.

TCRdb keeps only in-frame clones here, not all; method: immunoSEQ multiplex PCR. Altogether about 150,000 clones are present, approximately 86% being singletons, with the ten largest covering 2.1%. The sample comprised PBMCs. This chain uses TRBV28 with TRBJ1-2; 8 positions match TRBD1. This receptor was obtained from a human donor in good health. The chain's CDR3 is CASSSRTGTYGYTF. The CDR3, as DNA: TGTGCCAGCAGTTCCCGGACAGGGACCTATGGCTACACCTTC.